Below are 25 T cell receptor beta chains sequenced from a single sample in a study of beta chain features in type 1 diabetes (dated 2018 in TCRdb). Libraries were prepared through the immunoSEQ multiplex PCR assay. The entire amount of isolated RNA was reverse transcribed using the High Capacity cDNA Reverse Transcription Kit, so the sequenced TCRB transcripts were expressed ones. The source is immuneACCESS, and TCRdb retained only in-frame sequences with V and J called. Part of the clones is not carried over; for the studies checked, unresolved V genes explain less than half of this, and the remainder is unexplained. The sample table contains tens of thousands of clones; only one count was recorded for around 64% of them. Around 2% of the sample lies in the top ten. Sequences were obtained from Tregs from blood. This specimen's cell subset or site label, interpreted: regulatory CD4+ T cells. The source is a woman aged 25 to 39 in good health.

The rearrangement joins TRBV5-5 to TRBJ2-7; 8 bases map to TRBD2. The CDR3 contains 17 residues. Germline CDR1 is SGHKS and CDR2 is YYEKEE (reference sequence). With V trimmed by 4 bases and J by 5 bases, 17 bases remained unmatched. Here the CDR3 reads CASSPSGGLFSSHEQYF. The CDR3 DNA follows: TGTGCCAGCAGCCCCTCGGGGGGGCTATTCTCCTCTCACGAGCAGTACTTC.

The J gene is TRBJ1-2, the V gene TRBV28; the D is unclear. The germline V gene has CDR1 MDHEN and CDR2 SYDVKM. The V end was cut by 2 bases, the J end by 3 bases, with 4 bases between. The CDR3 contains 12 residues. CDR3 region: CASSLTDYGYTF. In nucleotides, the CDR3 is TGTGCCAGCAGTTTAACAGACTATGGCTACACCTTC.

This clone came up a few times. This chain links TRBV5-1 with TRBJ2-1; 8 bases map to TRBD1. The CDR3 has 18 residues. CDR1 and CDR2 (germline): SGHRS, YFSETQ. Losses at the gene ends were 4 bases for V and 0 bases for J; bases not matched to a gene: 12. Here the CDR3 DNA reads TGCGCCAGCAGCGACACGCCGGGCGGGACAGGCTCCTACAATGAGCAGTTCTTC. Its protein product is CASSDTPGGTGSYNEQFF.

The rearrangement uses TRBV5-4 and TRBJ2-7; 8 bases fit TRBD2. CDR3 length: 14 residues. The junction had 8 bases not matched to a gene; V was cut back by 4 bases and J by 5 bases. Per the germline V gene, CDR1 is SGHNT and CDR2 is YYREEE (reference sequence). The DNA of the CDR3 is TGTGCCAGCAGCCGAGCGGGAGCTAATCACGAGCAGTACTTC. Its translation is CASSRAGANHEQYF.

The chain links TRBV7-9 to TRBJ2-1, with 13 nucleotides matching TRBD2. CDR3 length: 15 residues. From germline, CDR1 is SEHNR and CDR2 FQNEAQ (reference sequence). V was clipped by 5 bases and J by 10 bases; unmatched bases: 8. In DNA, the CDR3 is TGTGCCAGCAGCCGACTAGCGGGAGGTCGAGGGGAGCAGTTCTTC. Translated: CASSRLAGGRGEQFF.

The genes are TRBV6-5 and TRBJ1-2; a possible D gene is TRBD1 (6 bases). CDR3 length equals 13 residues. CDR1 is MNHEY, CDR2 SVGAGI, per germline. The V end was cut by 5 bases, the J end by 8 bases, with 15 bases between. CDR3: CASSTKTGNGYTF. The DNA of the CDR3 is TGTGCCAGCAGTACTAAAACAGGGAACGGCTACACCTTC.

The chain carries TRBV7-2 and TRBJ2-7; 11 positions match TRBD1. The V segment lost 5 bases and the J segment 3 bases; nucleotides outside the gene matches: 6. This CDR3 has 15 amino acids. CDR1 and CDR2 (germline): SGHTA, FQGNSA. CDR3 region: CASSQGQGAIYEQYF. The CDR3 nucleotides read TGTGCCAGCAGCCAAGGACAGGGGGCGATCTACGAGCAGTACTTC.

V gene TRBV7-2 combines with J gene TRBJ2-2; D not certain. Trimming left V 5 bases short and J 3 bases short, with 10 bases between. Germline lookup yields CDR1 SGHTA and CDR2 FQGNSA. The CDR3 runs 14 residues. CDR3: CASSRVLDTGELFF. The DNA of the CDR3 is TGTGCCAGCAGCCGGGTCCTAGACACCGGGGAGCTGTTTTTT.

Of note for this clone: Germline and junction disagree at one end, which may indicate a read error. The chain links TRBV7-3 to TRBJ2-3, with 8 bases lining up with TRBD2. This CDR3 comprises 15 residues. CDR1 and CDR2 (germline): SGHTA, FQGTGA. The CDR3 region has the DNA TGTGCCGGCAGCACGGGACTAGGATTAGGAGATACGCAGTATTTT. Its translation: CAGSTGLGLGDTQYF. Looking up the rest from reference TRBV7-3 and TRBJ2-3 gives the full variable domain: GAGVSQTPSNKVTEKGKYVELRCDPISGHTALYWYRQSLGQGPEFLIYFQGTGAADDSGLPNDRFFAVRPEGSVSTLKIQRTERGDSAVYLCAGSTGLGLGDTQYFGPGTRLTVL.

The CDR3 region is CASSETGLNEKLFF. CDR3 in DNA: TGTGCCAGCAGCGAGACAGGTCTTAATGAAAAACTGTTTTTT. The rearrangement joins TRBV7-2 to TRBJ1-4; the D gene is possibly TRBD1 (6 bases). Germline CDR1 SGHTA, CDR2 FQGNSA. Between the trimmed V and J ends, which lost 5 bases and 4 bases, there was a span of 11 bases. This CDR3 region has 14 residues.

The chain joins TRBV15 to TRBJ2-5, with TRBD1 matching over 9 bases. Losses at the gene ends were 2 bases for V and 5 bases for J; bases not matched to a gene: 15. CDR1 LNHNV and CDR2 YYDKDF come from the germline V gene (reference sequence). This CDR3 has 18 amino acids. Here the CDR3 reads CATSRKLRPGQGAETQYF. The CDR3 DNA sequence: TGTGCCACCAGCAGAAAGTTACGCCCGGGACAGGGAGCCGAGACCCAGTACTTC.

The rearrangement links TRBV25-1 to TRBJ2-2, with a possible D match to TRBD1 (6 bases). V lost 8 bases and J 6 bases, leaving 16 bases between the germline ends. Germline lookup yields CDR1 MGHDK and CDR2 SYGVNS. The CDR3 length is 14 residues. The CDR3 is CASGIHRAPGELFF. The CDR3 nucleotides are TGTGCCAGCGGAATTCACAGGGCACCCGGGGAGCTGTTTTTT. Variable domain in full (rest from reference TRBV25-1 and TRBJ2-2): EADIYQTPRYLVIGTGKKITLECSQTMGHDKMYWYQQDPGMELHLIHYSYGVNSTEKGDLSSESTVSRIRTEHFPLTLESARPSHTSQYLCASGIHRAPGELFFGEGSRLTVL.

This clone was seen just once. The chain couples TRBV18 to TRBJ1-2, with D perhaps TRBD1 (6 bases). CDR1 and CDR2 (germline): KGHSH, LQKENI. Trimming took 3 bases from V and 7 from J, leaving 15 bases between them. The CDR3 contains 14 residues. DNA of the CDR3: TGTGCCAGCTCACCGCTCCCTACAGGGAGTGGCTACACCTTC. Translating gives CASSPLPTGSGYTF.

The gene calls are TRBV7-3 and TRBJ1-2; 8 positions match TRBD1. The CDR3 loop spans 15 amino acids. CDR1 SGHTA and CDR2 FQGTGA come from the germline V gene. V shed 5 bases and J 3 bases; nucleotides not matched to a gene: 8. The CDR3 DNA sequence: TGTGCCAGCAGCCCCTCGACAGGGGAAGACTATGGCTACACCTTC. Its translation: CASSPSTGEDYGYTF.

The rearrangement joins TRBV4-2 to TRBJ1-4; the match to TRBD1 covers 7 bases. Germline V CDR1 and CDR2: LGHNA, YNFKEQ. J gave up 6 bases and V 0 bases, and 4 bases lay outside the gene matches. There are 15 residues in the CDR3. CDR3 amino acids: CASSQEHRGYEKLFF. The CDR3 DNA follows: TGTGCCAGCAGCCAAGAACACAGGGGTTATGAAAAACTGTTTTTT.

This chain joins TRBV7-2 and TRBJ2-2; the match to TRBD2 covers 8 bases. The germline V gene encodes CDR1 SGHTA and CDR2 FQGNSA. The CDR3 runs 18 residues. V shed 5 bases and J 6 bases; nucleotides not matched to a gene: 17. The DNA for the CDR3 is TGTGCCAGCAGCCCTTTGTTTTCGGGCGGGAGGAAAGCCGGGGAGCTGTTTTTT. It codes for CASSPLFSGGRKAGELFF. Looking up the rest from reference TRBV7-2 and TRBJ2-2 gives the full variable domain: GAGVSQSPSNKVTEKGKDVELRCDPISGHTALYWYRQSLGQGLEFLIYFQGNSAPDKSGLPSDRFSAERTGGSVSTLTIQRTQQEDSAVYLCASSPLFSGGRKAGELFFGEGSRLTVL.

The chain couples TRBV27 to TRBJ2-1; D might be TRBD2 (5 bases). CDR1 is MNHEY, CDR2 SMNVEV, per germline (reference sequence). V lost 3 bases, J lost 0 bases, and 9 bases lay in between. This CDR3 comprises 15 residues. The chain's CDR3 is CASSFLASSYNEQFF. The CDR3 DNA follows: TGTGCCAGCAGTTTTCTAGCCAGCTCCTACAATGAGCAGTTCTTC.

This clone was counted between two and nine times. The J gene is TRBJ2-3, the V gene TRBV7-2; D ambiguous. The germline V gene encodes CDR1 SGHTA and CDR2 FQGNSA. V dropped 5 bases and J dropped 2 bases, with 20 bases sitting between them. The CDR3 runs 17 residues. The DNA for the CDR3 is TGTGCCAGCAGCCCAAACTCCTTGGCAGGATCCACAGATACGCAGTATTTT. Its protein is CASSPNSLAGSTDTQYF. Variable domain in full (rest from reference TRBV7-2 and TRBJ2-3): GAGVSQSPSNKVTEKGKDVELRCDPISGHTALYWYRQSLGQGLEFLIYFQGNSAPDKSGLPSDRFSAERTGGSVSTLTIQRTQQEDSAVYLCASSPNSLAGSTDTQYFGPGTRLTVL.

This chain joins TRBV19 and TRBJ1-5, with 7 bases identical to TRBD1. CDR1 and CDR2 from the germline V gene are LNHDA and SQIVND (reference sequence). V shed 0 bases and J 2 bases; nucleotides not matched to a gene: 7. CDR3 length: 17 residues. CDR3 sequence: CASSIDRGRLGNQPQHF. The CDR3 nucleotides are TGTGCCAGTAGTATAGATAGGGGGCGCTTGGGCAATCAGCCCCAGCATTTT.

In regard to this clone: Germline and junction disagree at one end, which may indicate a read error. The V and J genes are TRBV7-7 and TRBJ2-7; D is unclear. This CDR3 spans 13 amino acids. The germline V gene has CDR1 SSHAT and CDR2 FNYEAQ (reference sequence). The CDR3 bases are TGTGCTAGCAGCTTAGTGCTAGCCTACGAGCAGTACTTC. Its translation is CASSLVLAYEQYF. The full variable domain, its missing parts supplied by reference TRBV7-7 and TRBJ2-7, is GAGVSQSPRYKVTKRGQDVTLRCDPISSHATLYWYQQALGQGPEFLTYFNYEAQPDKSGLPSDRFSAERPEGSISTLTIQRTEQRDSAMYRCASSLVLAYEQYFGPGTRLTVT.

This rearrangement joins TRBV28 to TRBJ2-7, with D possibly being TRBD2 (5 bases). The ends were cut back, 3 bases at V and 4 bases at J, with 16 bases in the middle. Germline values: CDR1 MDHEN, CDR2 SYDVKM. This CDR3 is 15 amino acids long. The CDR3: CASSFLAVDEYEQYF. In nucleotides, the CDR3 is TGTGCCAGCAGTTTTCTAGCAGTTGACGAGTACGAGCAGTACTTC.

The count of this clone is one. CDR3 protein: CASSEQWGQAAQQYF. Here the CDR3 DNA reads TGTGCCAGCAGTGAACAGTGGGGACAGGCGGCCCAGCAGTACTTC. The chain carries TRBV2 and TRBJ2-7; the match to TRBD1 covers 8 bases. The CDR3 runs 15 residues. J was trimmed by 8 bases and V by 2 bases; bases with no gene match: 11. Per germline, CDR1 SNHLY and CDR2 FYNNEI.

This chain connects TRBV27 to TRBJ2-7; a weak D match, TRBD1 (5 bases). Germline V lookup: CDR1 MNHEY, CDR2 SMNVEV (reference sequence). The CDR3 contains 13 residues. Trimming took 5 bases from V and 4 from J, leaving 12 bases between them. The CDR3 DNA follows: TGTGCCAGCAGTGCCAGGGTAAGGTACGAGCAGTACTTC. As protein: CASSARVRYEQYF.

The gene calls are TRBV18 and TRBJ2-2; 10 bases are shared with TRBD1. J lost 2 bases, V lost 1 base, and 7 bases had no gene match. Per germline, CDR1 KGHSH and CDR2 LQKENI. This CDR3 spans 18 amino acids. The CDR3 region is CASSPQMTGGPNTGELFF. In DNA, the CDR3 is TGTGCCAGCTCACCACAAATGACAGGGGGCCCAAACACCGGGGAGCTGTTTTTT.

The chain recombines TRBV7-9 with TRBJ1-2; 7 bases line up with TRBD1. Germline CDR1 reads SEHNR; CDR2 reads FQNEAQ (reference sequence). CDR3 length equals 12 residues. Trimming removed 3 bases from V and 8 bases from J; junction bases left unmatched: 3. The CDR3 loop is CASSLTGSGYTF. The DNA for the CDR3 is TGTGCCAGCAGCTTGACAGGGAGCGGCTACACCTTC.